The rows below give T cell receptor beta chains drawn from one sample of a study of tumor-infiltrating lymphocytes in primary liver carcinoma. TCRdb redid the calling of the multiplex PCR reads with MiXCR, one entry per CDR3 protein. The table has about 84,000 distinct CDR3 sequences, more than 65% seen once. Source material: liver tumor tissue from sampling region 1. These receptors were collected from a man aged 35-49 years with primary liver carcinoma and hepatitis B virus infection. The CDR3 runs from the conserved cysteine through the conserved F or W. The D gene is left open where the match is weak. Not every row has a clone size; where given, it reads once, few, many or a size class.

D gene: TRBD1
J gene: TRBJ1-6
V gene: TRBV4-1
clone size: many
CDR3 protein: CASSQEAGQGNPSYNSPLHF
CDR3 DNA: TGCGCCAGCAGCCAAGAGGCAGGACAGGGGAATCCGTCTTATAATTCACCCCTCCACTTT

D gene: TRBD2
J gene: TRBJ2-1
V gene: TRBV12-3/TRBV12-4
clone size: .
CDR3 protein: CASSLGRSGGIYNEQFF
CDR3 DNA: TGTGCCAGCAGTTTGGGGAGGAGCGGGGGTATTTACAATGAGCAGTTCTTC

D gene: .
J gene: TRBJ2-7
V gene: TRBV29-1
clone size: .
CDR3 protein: CGVWSSGSSYEQYF
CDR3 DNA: TGCGGCGTCTGGTCCTCAGGCAGCTCCTACGAGCAGTACTTC

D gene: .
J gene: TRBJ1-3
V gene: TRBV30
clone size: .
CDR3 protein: CAWSWRGNTIYF
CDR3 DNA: TGTGCCTGGAGTTGGAGGGGAAACACCATATATTTT

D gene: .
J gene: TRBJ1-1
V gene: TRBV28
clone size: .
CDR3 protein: CASNQTGPVGHTETFF
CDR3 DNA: TGTGCCAGCAACCAAACAGGGCCCGTCGGTCACACTGAAACTTTCTTT

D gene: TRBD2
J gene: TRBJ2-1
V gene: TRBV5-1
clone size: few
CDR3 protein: CASSGGLAVSYNEQFF
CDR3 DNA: TGCGCCAGCAGCGGGGGACTAGCGGTTTCCTACAATGAGCAGTTCTTC

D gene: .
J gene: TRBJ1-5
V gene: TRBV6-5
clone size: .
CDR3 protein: CASSSGLDNQPQHF
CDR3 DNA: TGTGCCAGCAGTTCTGGACTGGACAATCAGCCCCAGCATTTT

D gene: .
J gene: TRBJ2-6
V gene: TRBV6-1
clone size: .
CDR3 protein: CASTFDWKLWGNVLTF
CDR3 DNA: TGTGCCAGCACTTTCGATTGGAAGCTCTGGGGCAACGTCCTGACTTTC

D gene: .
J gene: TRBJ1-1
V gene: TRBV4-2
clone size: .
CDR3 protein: CASNREQALNTEAFF
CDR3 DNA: TGTGCCAGCAACCGAGAGCAGGCGTTGAACACTGAAGCCTTCTTT

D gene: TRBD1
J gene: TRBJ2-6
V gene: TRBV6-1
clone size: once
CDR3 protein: CASRHRQGYSGANVLTF
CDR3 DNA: TGTGCCAGCAGGCATAGACAGGGTTATTCTGGGGCCAACGTCCTGACTTTC

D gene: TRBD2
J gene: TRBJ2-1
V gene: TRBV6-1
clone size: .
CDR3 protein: CASSKLASGYSEQFF
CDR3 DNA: TGTGCCAGCAGTAAATTGGCTAGCGGATACAGTGAGCAGTTCTTC

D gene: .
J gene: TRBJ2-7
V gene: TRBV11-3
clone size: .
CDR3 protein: CASSLGADHEQYF
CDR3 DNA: TGTGCCAGCAGCTTAGGTGCAGACCACGAGCAGTACTTC

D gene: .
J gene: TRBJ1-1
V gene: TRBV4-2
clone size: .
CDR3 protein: CASSQVAENSEAFF
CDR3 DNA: TGTGCCAGCAGCCAAGTGGCTGAGAACTCTGAAGCTTTCTTT

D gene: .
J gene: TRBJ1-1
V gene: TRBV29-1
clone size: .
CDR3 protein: CSAQALGNTEAFF
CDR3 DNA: TGCAGCGCCCAGGCCCTGGGGAACACCGAAGCTTTCTTT

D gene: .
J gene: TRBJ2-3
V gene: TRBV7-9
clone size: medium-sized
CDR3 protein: CASSLAGGSTDTQYF
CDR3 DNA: TGTGCCAGCAGCTTAGCCGGCGGTAGCACAGATACGCAGTATTTT

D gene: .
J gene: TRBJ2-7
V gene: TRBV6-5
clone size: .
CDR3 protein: CASGQSRSYEQYF
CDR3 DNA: TGTGCCAGCGGCCAAAGCCGGAGCTACGAGCAGTACTTC

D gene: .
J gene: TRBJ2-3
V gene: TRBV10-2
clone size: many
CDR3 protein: CASSSLSDTQYF
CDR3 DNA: TGCGCCAGCAGCTCCCTATCAGATACGCAGTATTTT